This T cell receptor (beta chain) was sequenced during a study of blood T cells in healthy people across ages. Across the study: When template switching was applied, about one barcoded beta molecule was captured per two T cells. Study observations and caveats: Calculation of diversity from one million T cells yielded estimates considered to be underestimates.

Every donor provided approximately 10 milliliters of peripheral blood. This CDR3 spans 15 amino acids. The germline V gene encodes CDR1 MNHEY and CDR2 SMNVEV (reference sequence). With respect to this clonotype: The antigen remains undetermined. One junction end does not reproduce the germline sequence, and a read error may be involved.

Sample-barcoded 5' priming and a J-beta primer mix drove a second PCR of roughly 7 to 11 cycles. Every cDNA was tagged by a template-switch adaptor with 12 random nucleotides. MiXCR, run by TCRdb on the 5' RACE reads, gives a single entry per CDR3 protein. The sample consists of approximately 820,000 distinct CDR3 sequences, approximately 48% of them appearing once. This sequence joins TRBV27 and TRBJ2-4; D gene unclear. This TCR was recovered from a man aged 55 to 70 in good health. The sample comprised blood. This CDR3 is CASSPRTLTKNIRYF. Written as DNA, the CDR3 is TGTGCCAGCAGCCCTCGGACCCTCACCAAAAACATTCGGTACTTC.